What follows are 26 T cell receptor beta chains derived from one specimen sequenced in a study of T cells after yellow fever vaccination. A single record per CDR3 protein comes from TCRdb applying MiXCR to the 5' RACE reads. The data show a few hundred thousand distinct CDR3 sequences, roughly 8.4% seen once. Source: PBMCs, taken about 49 days after the first yellow fever vaccination. The receptors derive from a man younger than 30 who received the YFV17D yellow fever vaccine.

This clonotype was seen a handful of times. The chain carries TRBV12-3 or TRBV12-4 and TRBJ1-5; D unclear. Trimming pared 6 bases from V and 4 bases from J, leaving 10 bases between. The CDR3 is 13 amino acids. As DNA, the CDR3 is TGTGCCAGCAGCTCTCTGGGTAATCAGCCCCAGCATTTT. Residues: CASSSLGNQPQHF.

This clonotype was detected only a few times. This chain joins TRBV6-5 and TRBJ2-7, with a weak D call TRBD1 (8 bases). V lost 4 bases and J lost 2, with 18 bases in between. The CDR3 totals 16 residues. Germline CDR1 MNHEY, CDR2 SVGAGI. As DNA, the CDR3 is TGTGCCAGCAGTTCCAATACAGGGGGGGCTCCCTACGAGCAGTACTTC. Translated, it gives CASSSNTGGAPYEQYF.

In this sample, this clonotype turned up a few times. The V gene is TRBV20-1, the J gene TRBJ2-6; D is uncertain. V lost 2 bases and J lost 2, with 4 bases in between. There are 13 residues in the CDR3. CDR1 DFQATT and CDR2 SNEGSKA come from the germline V gene (reference sequence). The CDR3 DNA is TGCAGTGCTAGATCCGCTGGGGCCAACGTCCTGACTTTC. Protein: CSARSAGANVLTF.

This clonotype appeared a few times. This chain uses TRBV5-1 with TRBJ1-1; D is undetermined. V was cut by 2 bases and J by 2 bases, with 7 bases left in between. Germline CDR1 reads SGHRS; CDR2 reads YFSETQ. The CDR3 covers 13 residues. This chain's CDR3 is CASSFGSNTEAFF. The CDR3 DNA is TGCGCCAGCAGCTTTGGGTCAAACACTGAAGCTTTCTTT.

At least ten counts were recorded for this clonotype. The chain uses TRBV24-1 and TRBJ2-7, with 10 bases aligning to TRBD1. The ends lost 12 bases at V and 3 bases at J; junction bases unmatched: 13. The CDR3 has 15 residues. Germline CDR1 and CDR2: KGHDR and SFDVKD. This CDR3 reads CAPQARDRGLYEQYV. Here the CDR3 DNA reads TGTGCCCCCCAGGCTCGGGACAGGGGACTCTACGAGCAGTACGTC.

The chain uses TRBV20-1 and TRBJ1-2, with 10 bases lining up with TRBD1. Trimming cost V 7 bases and J 0 bases; bases outside gene matches: 11. Germline CDR1 DFQATT, CDR2 SNEGSKA (reference sequence). The CDR3 sequence is 16 residues long. CDR3 coding DNA: TGCAGTGTCCCAAACCGACAGGGGGCAGCTAACTATGGCTACACCTTC. Amino acid sequence: CSVPNRQGAANYGYTF.

The chain carries TRBV6-5 and TRBJ2-1, with 10 bases that match TRBD1. CDR1 and CDR2 from the germline V gene are MNHEY and SVGAGI. This CDR3 is 16 amino acids long. The trim removed 1 base at V and 4 bases at J, leaving 4 bases unmatched. CDR3 amino acids: CASSYLGQGIYNEQFF. CDR3 DNA: TGTGCCAGCAGTTACTTGGGACAGGGGATTTACAATGAGCAGTTCTTC.

This clonotype was counted only a few times. V and J are TRBV10-3 and TRBJ2-3, with 8 positions matching TRBD2. The ends lost 10 bases at V and 4 bases at J; junction bases unmatched: 16. CDR1 ENHRY and CDR2 SYGVKD come from the germline V gene. The CDR3 loop spans 16 amino acids. CDR3 DNA sequence: TGTGCCACCCGAGTAGCGGGGTCCCATTTCCCAGATACGCAGTATTTT. Translating gives CATRVAGSHFPDTQYF.

This clonotype was counted ten times or more. This chain links TRBV7-9 with TRBJ2-1; maybe TRBD1 (6 bases). CDR1 is SEHNR and CDR2 is FQNEAQ in the germline V gene (reference sequence). Trimming removed 1 base at V and 2 bases at J, with 6 bases between. CDR3 length: 14 amino acids. This chain's CDR3 is CASSLGTAYNEQFF. Here the CDR3 DNA reads TGTGCCAGCAGCTTAGGGACAGCCTACAATGAGCAGTTCTTC.

This chain links TRBV4-1 with TRBJ2-7, with D uncertain. This CDR3 is built from 13 residues. Looked up from germline, CDR1 is MGHRA and CDR2 is YSYEKL. Trimming took 1 base from V and 6 from J, leaving 10 bases between them. CDR3 amino acids: CASSQGVASEQYF. The CDR3 nucleotides are TGCGCCAGCAGCCAAGGAGTGGCTTCCGAGCAGTACTTC.

This clonotype showed up just a few times. This sequence joins TRBV29-1 and TRBJ1-5, with 7 bases fitting TRBD1. Germline values: CDR1 SQVTM, CDR2 ANQGSEA. V dropped 7 bases and J dropped 5; count of bases not matched to a gene: 8. The CDR3 contains 13 residues. The CDR3 here is CSAVQGEDQPQHF. The CDR3 bases are TGCAGCGCAGTCCAGGGGGAGGATCAGCCCCAGCATTTT.

This clonotype was found a few times. The rearrangement joins TRBV25-1 to TRBJ2-1; 8 bases fit TRBD1. The junction had 8 bases not matched to a gene; V was cut back by 0 bases and J by 4 bases. The CDR3 length is 17 residues. The germline gives CDR1 MGHDK, CDR2 SYGVNS. The chain's CDR3 is CASSEYGGRGLYNEQFF. The CDR3 DNA sequence: TGTGCCAGCAGTGAATATGGGGGCAGGGGGCTTTACAATGAGCAGTTCTTC.

The chain uses TRBV7-3 and TRBJ2-1, with no clear D. The CDR3 contains 15 residues. In germline, CDR1 is SGHTA, CDR2 FQGTGA. Trimming pared 3 bases from V and 2 bases from J, leaving 11 bases between. CDR3 DNA sequence: TGTGCCAGCAGCTTTCAGTTATCCCCCTACAATGAGCAGTTCTTC. Translated: CASSFQLSPYNEQFF.

V usage is TRBV27 and J usage is TRBJ2-2; D remains unclear. V gave up 4 bases and J gave up 5 bases, with 11 bases separating them. The CDR3 is made up of 14 amino acids. Germline CDR1 and CDR2: MNHEY and SMNVEV (reference sequence). CDR3 bases: TGTGCCAGCAGTTATGGGATTTCAACCGGGGAGCTGTTTTTT. Its translation: CASSYGISTGELFF.

There are a few counts of this clonotype. The gene calls are TRBV20-1 and TRBJ2-1; 8 positions agree with TRBD2. V was clipped by 4 bases and J by 7 bases; unmatched bases: 9. Per germline, CDR1 DFQATT and CDR2 SNEGSKA (reference sequence). The CDR3 loop spans 14 amino acids. The DNA of the CDR3 is TGCAGTGCTAACCGGGGGGGGAGAGGAAATGAGCAGTTCTTC. This encodes CSANRGGRGNEQFF.

This clonotype was counted many times. The rearrangement joins TRBV7-9 to TRBJ2-1, with 7 bases fitting TRBD1. With V trimmed by 6 bases and J by 3 bases, 5 bases remained unmatched. There are 14 residues in the CDR3. Germline values: CDR1 SEHNR, CDR2 FQNEAQ (reference sequence). The CDR3 sequence is CASSDRAYYNEQFF. DNA for the CDR3: TGTGCCAGCAGTGACAGGGCCTACTACAATGAGCAGTTCTTC.

The CDR3, as DNA: TGTGCCACCAGTGATTTTTTCGAGCAGTTCTTC. Translating gives CATSDFFEQFF. The chain links TRBV24-1 to TRBJ2-1; D unclear. The CDR3 covers 11 residues. The ends were cut back, 1 base at V and 10 bases at J, with 4 bases in the middle. Germline V gene data show CDR1 as KGHDR and CDR2 as SFDVKD.

This clonotype was seen only a few times. CDR3 in amino acids: CASSQEFPDGSYEQYV. As DNA, the CDR3 is TGCGCCAGCAGCCAAGAATTCCCGGACGGGTCCTACGAGCAGTACGTC. The chain joins TRBV4-1 to TRBJ2-7, with D unresolved. The germline V gene has CDR1 MGHRA and CDR2 YSYEKL. The CDR3 runs to 16 residues. V gave up 0 bases and J gave up 1 base, with 13 bases separating them.

The sample holds many counts of this clonotype. The chain combines TRBV7-2 with TRBJ2-5; possibly TRBD1 for D (5 bases). CDR1 SGHTA and CDR2 FQGNSA come from the germline V gene. Between the trimmed V and J ends, which lost 5 bases and 5 bases, there was a span of 12 bases. This CDR3 comprises 13 residues. The CDR3 sequence: CASSPRVTETQYF. In nucleotides, the CDR3 is TGTGCCAGCAGCCCCAGGGTAACGGAGACCCAGTACTTC.

This clonotype occurred a few times. CDR3 in DNA: TGCGCCAGCAGCCGAAACCTTCAAGCGGGGGGGACCACAGATACGCAGTATTTT. This sequence encodes CASSRNLQAGGTTDTQYF. This sequence joins TRBV5-1 and TRBJ2-3; TRBD2 agrees at 10 bases. This CDR3 has 18 residues. Trimming at V came to 4 bases and at J to 2 bases, leaving 13 bases not matched to a gene. CDR1 and CDR2 (germline): SGHRS, YFSETQ.

This clonotype was detected only a few times. J is TRBJ1-5 and V is TRBV19; TRBD1 matches 9 bases. The CDR3 extends over 14 amino acids. Germline assignment: CDR1 LNHDA and CDR2 SQIVND (reference sequence). The junction had 8 bases not matched to a gene; V was cut back by 4 bases and J by 10 bases. The CDR3, as DNA: TGTGCCAGTAGTACGGGACAGGGCTCCCCTCCCCAGCATTTT. Residues: CASSTGQGSPPQHF.

With respect to this clonotype: Here the CDR3 omits its conserved ending phenylalanine or tryptophan, so a read error is the likely source. The J gene is TRBJ1-3, the V gene TRBV6-5; D unclear. The ends were cut back, 2 bases at V and 7 bases at J, with 12 bases in the middle. CDR3 length: 14 amino acids. Germline loops: CDR1 MNHEY, CDR2 SVGAGI. In nucleotides, the CDR3 is TGTGCCAGCAGTTACATCCGAAAGGCCAACACCATATATTCT. Amino acids: CASSYIRKANTIYS.

This clonotype has more than one count but fewer than ten. This chain uses TRBV4-3 with TRBJ1-1, with a tentative D call TRBD1 (5 bases). CDR1 and CDR2 (germline): LGHNA, YSLEER. CDR3 size: 15 residues. V lost 1 base and J lost 1, with 10 bases in between. The CDR3 coding sequence is TGCGCCAGCAGCCAAGCCCCAGGGAGGAACACTGAAGCTTTCTTT. Its protein is CASSQAPGRNTEAFF.

This clonotype showed up just a few times. The V and J genes are TRBV18 and TRBJ1-1; D gene uncertain. Germline CDR1 KGHSH, CDR2 LQKENI. Trimming removed 6 bases from V and 8 bases from J, with 16 bases in between. This CDR3 spans 13 amino acids. The CDR3 spells CASSPRTHEEAFF. The CDR3 region has the DNA TGTGCCAGCTCTCCCCGGACCCACGAGGAAGCTTTCTTT. The full variable domain, in which reference TRBV18 and TRBJ1-1 provide the parts outside the CDR3, is NAGVMQNPRHLVRRRGQEARLRCSPMKGHSHVYWYRQLPEEGLKFMVYLQKENIIDESGMPKERFSAEFPKEGPSILRIQQVVRGDSAAYFCASSPRTHEEAFFGQGTRLTVV.

This clonotype was counted between two and nine times. The rearrangement links TRBV5-1 to TRBJ1-2; tentatively, D is TRBD1 (6 bases). Between the trimmed V and J ends, which lost 4 bases and 2 bases, there was a span of 9 bases. The CDR3 totals 13 residues. Germline loops: CDR1 SGHRS, CDR2 YFSETQ. DNA of the CDR3: TGCGCCAGCAGCCGACAGGACAACTATGGCTACACCTTC. Residues: CASSRQDNYGYTF.

This clonotype occurred many times. This chain joins TRBV10-3 and TRBJ1-1; a weak D match, TRBD1 (6 bases). This CDR3 has 15 residues. V was shortened by 7 bases and J by 2 bases, with 17 bases between the two germline ends. The germline CDR1 and CDR2 sequences are ENHRY and SYGVKD. CDR3 residues: CAINRGGGINTEAFF. Written as DNA, the CDR3 is TGTGCCATCAACCGGGGAGGGGGGATTAACACTGAAGCTTTCTTT.